Each of the 5 T cell receptor beta chains below was sequenced from the same sample in a study of cytomegalovirus exposure and HLA in healthy donors. Vbeta (60) and Jbeta (13) primers were used in the PCR. This table comes from immunoSEQ multiplex PCR, and its TCRdb copy is limited to in-frame clones, with some not included. The sample's table shows approximately 140,000 clones. The sample consisted of PBMCs. All receptors come from a woman aged 45-65 years in good health and CMV-seronegative.

V gene TRBV28 combines with J gene TRBJ1-2; 7 bases fit TRBD1. CDR1 and CDR2 from the germline V gene are MDHEN and SYDVKM. V dropped 7 bases and J dropped 10; count of bases not matched to a gene: 18. The CDR3 runs 15 residues. CDR3 loop: CASTLTPGTDILYTF. DNA of the CDR3: TGTGCCAGCACCCTGACCCCTGGGACAGATATCCTCTACACCTTC.

The chain uses TRBV5-1 and TRBJ1-1, with D perhaps matching TRBD1 (6 bases). CDR1 SGHRS and CDR2 YFSETQ come from the germline V gene. The germline V and J ends were trimmed by 0 bases and 1 base, with 13 bases remaining between them. The CDR3 spans 16 residues. CDR3 loop: CASSLARGHPNTEAFF. The DNA of the CDR3 is TGCGCCAGCAGCTTGGCACGGGGACACCCGAACACTGAAGCTTTCTTT.

The V and J genes are TRBV7-3 and TRBJ2-1, with 7 bases that match TRBD1. This CDR3 is built from 13 residues. The germline V gene encodes CDR1 SGHTA and CDR2 FQGTGA. V was clipped by 1 base and J by 10 bases; unmatched bases: 4. The CDR3 sequence: CASSLRRGGEQFF. The CDR3 nucleotides read TGTGCCAGCAGCTTAAGGAGAGGGGGCGAGCAGTTCTTC.

V usage is TRBV5-6 and J usage is TRBJ1-2; D is possibly TRBD1 (5 bases). With 2 bases removed from V and 4 bases from J, the gap between germline ends came to 9 bases. CDR3 length: 13 amino acids. Germline V lookup: CDR1 SGHDT, CDR2 YYEEEE. CDR3 amino acids: CASSFSGIYGYTF. As DNA, the CDR3 is TGTGCCAGCAGCTTTTCAGGGATCTATGGCTACACCTTC.

V and J are TRBV5-4 and TRBJ2-1; TRBD1 matches 7 bases. The CDR3 is made up of 15 amino acids. From germline, CDR1 is SGHNT and CDR2 YYREEE (reference sequence). V lost 4 bases and J lost 0; bases outside the gene matches: 4. Here the CDR3 reads CASSRDRGSYNEQFF. The CDR3 DNA sequence: TGTGCCAGCAGCCGGGACAGAGGCTCCTACAATGAGCAGTTCTTC.